These 19 T cell receptor beta chains were sequenced from one sample in a study of blood T cell repertoires in COVID-19 (dated by TCRdb to the early 2020s). Library construction relied on the immunoSEQ multiplex PCR assay. Sourced from immuneACCESS, this table was stored by TCRdb with only in-frame sequences that have V and J called. A share of the clones is absent; for the studies checked, an unresolved V gene accounts for under half, and the remainder has no known explanation. Present in this sample are over 85,000 clones, around 81% of which were seen just once. The leading ten clones occupy around 3.1% of the sample. Source material: peripheral blood. The receptors derive from a man aged 45-60 years with acute or convalescent COVID-19.

This chain joins TRBV28 and TRBJ2-7; weak D call: TRBD2 (5 bases). V was trimmed by 3 bases and J by 1 base, leaving 7 bases between them. CDR3 length: 13 amino acids. The germline gives CDR1 MDHEN, CDR2 SYDVKM. CDR3 sequence reads: CASSFSGSYEQYF. The CDR3 DNA is TGTGCCAGCAGTTTCTCGGGGTCCTACGAGCAGTACTTC.

The chain joins TRBV30 to TRBJ1-2; 7 nucleotides align to TRBD1. The V segment lost 2 bases and the J segment 5 bases; nucleotides outside the gene matches: 5. This CDR3 comprises 13 residues. CDR1 is GTSNPN and CDR2 is SVGIG in the germline V gene (reference sequence). The CDR3, as DNA: TGTGCCTGGAGTCCGGGACAGAAGTATGGCTACACCTTC. This translates into CAWSPGQKYGYTF.

This chain links TRBV11-2 with TRBJ2-4; 10 nucleotides align to TRBD2. V trimming: 5 bases; J trimming: 6 bases; junction bases outside the gene matches: 10. Germline-derived CDR1 and CDR2 are SGHAT and FQNNGV. This CDR3 is 16 amino acids long. The CDR3 protein is CASSLTGLAARNIQYF. In nucleotides, the CDR3 is TGTGCCAGCAGCCTAACAGGACTAGCGGCAAGAAACATTCAGTACTTC. The full variable domain, in which reference TRBV11-2 and TRBJ2-4 provide the parts outside the CDR3, is EAGVAQSPRYKIIEKRQSVAFWCNPISGHATLYWYQQILGQGPKLLIQFQNNGVVDDSQLPKDRFSAERLKGVDSTLKIQPAKLEDSAVYLCASSLTGLAARNIQYFGAGTRLSVL.

J is TRBJ1-3 and V is TRBV14; TRBD1 aligns across 9 bases. The CDR3 totals 18 residues. Germline CDR1 SGHDN, CDR2 FVKESK. V lost 4 bases and J lost 0; bases outside the gene matches: 10. The chain's CDR3 is CASSRIGTGSRSGNTIYF. The CDR3 nucleotides read TGTGCCAGCAGCCGGATAGGGACAGGGTCTCGCTCTGGAAACACCATATATTTT.

This chain links TRBV5-4 with TRBJ1-1, with D possibly matching TRBD1 (5 bases). Germline lookup yields CDR1 SGHNT and CDR2 YYREEE (reference sequence). The CDR3 is 15 residues long. With 4 bases removed from V and 0 bases from J, the gap between germline ends came to 13 bases. The CDR3 reads CASSPAGGMNTEAFF. The CDR3, as DNA: TGTGCCAGCAGCCCGGCCGGGGGAATGAACACTGAAGCTTTCTTT. The variable domain in full, with the rest retrieved from reference TRBV5-4 and TRBJ1-1, is ETGVTQSPTHLIKTRGQQVTLRCSSQSGHNTVSWYQQALGQGPQFIFQYYREEENGRGNFPPRFSGLQFPNYSSELNVNALELDDSALYLCASSPAGGMNTEAFFGQGTRLTVV.

The V call is TRBV6-6, the J call TRBJ1-5, with D tentatively TRBD1 (6 bases). Trimming cost V 5 bases and J 0 bases, with 17 bases left between them. CDR3 length equals 17 residues. CDR1 MNHNY and CDR2 SVGAGI come from the germline V gene (reference sequence). The chain's CDR3 is CASSPSSQGRSNQPQHF. In DNA, the CDR3 is TGTGCCAGCAGTCCCTCTTCCCAGGGGCGTAGCAATCAGCCCCAGCATTTT.

The chain has TRBV7-2 and TRBJ1-3; D is uncertain. With 5 bases removed from V and 0 bases from J, the gap between germline ends came to 8 bases. The CDR3 contains 14 residues. The germline gives CDR1 SGHTA, CDR2 FQGNSA. CDR3 sequence: CASSPTLSGNTIYF. CDR3 DNA sequence: TGTGCCAGCAGCCCGACACTCTCTGGAAACACCATATATTTT.

V is TRBV7-2 and J is TRBJ2-5; 9 bases are shared with TRBD2. Germline V gene data show CDR1 as SGHTA and CDR2 as FQGNSA. J was trimmed by 5 bases and V by 4 bases; bases with no gene match: 8. CDR3 length: 15 amino acids. CDR3 nucleotide sequence: TGTGCCAGCAGCTACACCGGGACTAGCATGGAGACCCAGTACTTC. This translates into CASSYTGTSMETQYF.

The rearrangement joins TRBV6-5 to TRBJ1-1, with a weak D call TRBD1 (6 bases). The CDR3 extends over 14 amino acids. Germline CDR1 reads MNHEY; CDR2 reads SVGAGI. The ends were cut back, 6 bases at V and 0 bases at J, with 11 bases in the middle. The CDR3 is CASSRTVLNTEAFF. Written as DNA, the CDR3 is TGTGCCAGCAGCCGGACAGTCTTGAACACTGAAGCTTTCTTT.

V and J are TRBV15 and TRBJ2-5; the match to TRBD2 covers 14 bases. The V segment lost 1 base and the J segment 7 bases; nucleotides outside the gene matches: 2. This CDR3 region has 15 residues. CDR1 LNHNV and CDR2 YYDKDF come from the germline V gene (reference sequence). The CDR3 DNA reads as TGTGCCACCAGCAGAGCGGGGACTAGCGGGGGGACCCAGTACTTC. Its translation: CATSRAGTSGGTQYF.

In nucleotides, the CDR3 is TGTGCCAGCAGTTACTCGAGGTTCATCGGCACTGAAGCTTTCTTT. Translation gives CASSYSRFIGTEAFF. This rearrangement joins TRBV6-5 to TRBJ1-1, with D unclear. The germline V gene encodes CDR1 MNHEY and CDR2 SVGAGI. The CDR3 sequence is 15 residues long. Between the trimmed V and J ends, which lost 0 bases and 4 bases, there was a span of 12 bases.

V and J are TRBV5-1 and TRBJ2-5, with 9 positions matching TRBD1. V was clipped by 4 bases and J by 5 bases; unmatched bases: 9. The germline gives CDR1 SGHRS, CDR2 YFSETQ. The CDR3 covers 15 residues. The CDR3 DNA is TGCGCCAGCAGCCCTAGGACAGGGGAAGGTGAGACCCAGTACTTC. As protein: CASSPRTGEGETQYF.

The rearrangement joins TRBV3-1 (or the pseudogene TRBV3-2) to TRBJ2-2; TRBD2 matches at 12 bases. V shed 2 bases, J shed 5 bases, and the junction held 6 bases outside the gene matches. This CDR3 has 17 amino acids. From germline, CDR1 is LGHDT and CDR2 YNNKEL (reference sequence). The CDR3, as DNA: TGTGCCAGCAGCCAAAACCTAGCGGGAGGGCCGACCGGGGAGCTGTTTTTT. Protein product: CASSQNLAGGPTGELFF.

This chain connects TRBV6-5 to TRBJ2-5, with D maybe TRBD2 (6 bases). Germline lookup yields CDR1 MNHEY and CDR2 SVGAGI. The V end lost 0 bases, the J end lost 7 bases, and 18 bases lay between the germline ends. The CDR3 covers 16 residues. This CDR3 reads CASSYSIKDDGGTQYF. CDR3 nucleotide sequence: TGTGCCAGCAGTTACTCGATAAAGGACGACGGGGGGACCCAGTACTTC.

This chain uses TRBV10-1 with TRBJ2-3, with 8 bases lining up with TRBD1. V was pared by 6 bases and J by 1 base, with 9 bases of the junction left unmatched. Per germline, CDR1 WNHNN and CDR2 SYGVQD (reference sequence). The CDR3 is 16 amino acids. As DNA, the CDR3 is TGCGCCAGCAGGGACATACAGGGGGTAGGCACAGATACGCAGTATTTT. Its translation: CASRDIQGVGTDTQYF.

CDR3 protein: CAWTGSGGGSTDTQYF. CDR3 bases: TGTGCCTGGACTGGAAGCGGGGGTGGGAGCACAGATACGCAGTATTTT. The chain couples TRBV30 to TRBJ2-3; TRBD2 agrees at 8 bases. CDR1 and CDR2 (germline): GTSNPN, SVGIG (reference sequence). The CDR3 extends over 16 amino acids. With V trimmed by 4 bases and J by 0 bases, 9 bases remained unmatched.

The J gene is TRBJ2-2, the V gene TRBV29-1, with 13 bases fitting TRBD2. The germline V gene encodes CDR1 SQVTM and CDR2 ANQGSEA. The CDR3 extends over 17 amino acids. V shed 0 bases and J 5 bases; nucleotides not matched to a gene: 6. CDR3 region: CSVEDRGTSGTTGELFF. CDR3 nucleotides: TGCAGCGTTGAAGATCGCGGGACTAGCGGGACTACCGGGGAGCTGTTTTTT.

This chain uses TRBV5-4 with TRBJ2-1; D call uncertain. The CDR3 covers 13 residues. The germline V gene has CDR1 SGHNT and CDR2 YYREEE (reference sequence). V shed 4 bases and J shed 6 bases, with 11 bases lying between them. CDR3 protein: CASSPSFVNEQFF. The CDR3 nucleotides are TGTGCCAGCAGCCCGTCCTTTGTCAATGAGCAGTTCTTC.

The chain recombines TRBV5-1 with TRBJ1-2; D is possibly TRBD1 (5 bases). The germline V gene has CDR1 SGHRS and CDR2 YFSETQ. V was pared by 4 bases and J by 3 bases, with 7 bases between. The CDR3 length is 12 residues. The CDR3 DNA follows: TGCGCCAGCAGCCCGGGGGACTATGGCTACACCTTC. As protein: CASSPGDYGYTF. Based on the CDR3 plus reference TRBV5-1 and TRBJ1-2, the full variable domain is KAGVTQTPRYLIKTRGQQVTLSCSPISGHRSVSWYQQTPGQGLQFLFEYFSETQRNKGNFPGRFSGRQFSNSRSEMNVSTLELGDSALYLCASSPGDYGYTFGSGTRLTVV.